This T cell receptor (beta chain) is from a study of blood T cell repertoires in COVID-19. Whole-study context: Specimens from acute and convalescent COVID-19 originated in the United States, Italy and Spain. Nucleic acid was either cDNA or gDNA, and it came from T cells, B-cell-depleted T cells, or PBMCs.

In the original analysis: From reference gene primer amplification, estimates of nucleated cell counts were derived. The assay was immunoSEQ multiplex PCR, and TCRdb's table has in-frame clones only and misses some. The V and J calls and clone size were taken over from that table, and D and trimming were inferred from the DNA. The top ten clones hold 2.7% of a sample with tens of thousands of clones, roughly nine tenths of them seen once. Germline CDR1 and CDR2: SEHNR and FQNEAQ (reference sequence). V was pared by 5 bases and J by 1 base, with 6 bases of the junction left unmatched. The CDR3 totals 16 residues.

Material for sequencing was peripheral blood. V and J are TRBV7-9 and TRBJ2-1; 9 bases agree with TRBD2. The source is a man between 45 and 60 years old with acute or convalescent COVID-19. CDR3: CASSPLTSGSYNEQFF. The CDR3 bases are TGTGCCAGCAGCCCCCTGACTAGCGGATCCTACAATGAGCAGTTCTTC.